Below are 23 T cell receptor beta chains sequenced from a single sample in a study of Ad26.COV2.S vaccination and SARS-CoV-2 variants. As for treatment: 15 to 20 received Ad26.COV2.S at low or high dose, single or two shots; 5 received placebo; per-sample allocation not given. Repertoires come from day 63 after the first vaccine or placebo injection. Produced via immunoSEQ multiplex PCR; TCRdb's table is partial and in-frame only. The repertoire holds 440,000 or so clones, with less than 95% as singletons. This sample comprised peripheral blood, obtained in a trial of Ad26.COV2.S vaccine versus placebo. These receptors came from a person between 18 and 65 years old who received the Ad26.COV2.S COVID-19 vaccine or a placebo.

This clone was seen only once. This chain uses TRBV10-2 with TRBJ2-7; the D is unclear. Germline assignment: CDR1 WSHSY and CDR2 SAAADI. Trimming removed 6 bases from V and 4 bases from J, with 16 bases in between. The CDR3 runs 14 residues. CDR3: CASRAIGIRYEQYF. The DNA for the CDR3 is TGCGCCAGCAGAGCTATTGGAATAAGATACGAGCAGTACTTC.

V usage is TRBV24-1 and J usage is TRBJ2-7, with 8 bases identical to TRBD1. The germline V gene encodes CDR1 KGHDR and CDR2 SFDVKD. CDR3 length equals 16 residues. The trim removed 3 bases at V and 5 bases at J, leaving 11 bases unmatched. The CDR3 coding sequence is TGTGCCACCAGTGATAAAACCGGGACAGGCTTCGACGAGCAGTACTTC. Its protein is CATSDKTGTGFDEQYF.

This clone was observed once. This chain uses TRBV19 with TRBJ1-2, with TRBD1 matching over 7 bases. CDR3 length: 12 amino acids. Trimming removed 6 bases from V and 8 bases from J; junction bases left unmatched: 6. Looked up from germline, CDR1 is LNHDA and CDR2 is SQIVND (reference sequence). The CDR3 coding sequence is TGTGCCAGTAGATCAGGGGGATACGGCTACACCTTC. It is translated as CASRSGGYGYTF.

The gene calls are TRBV28 and TRBJ2-7; TRBD2 is a possible D gene (5 bases). The CDR3 contains 13 residues. V shed 1 base and J shed 10 bases, with 14 bases lying between them. Germline loops: CDR1 MDHEN, CDR2 SYDVKM. CDR3 nucleotide sequence: TGTGCCAGCAGTTTATTGGAGCGGTCCGAACAGTACTTC. Translated, it gives CASSLLERSEQYF.

The gene calls are TRBV9 and TRBJ1-2; D gene unclear. V gave up 4 bases and J gave up 5 bases, with 12 bases separating them. The germline CDR1 and CDR2 sequences are SGDLS and YYNGEE. The CDR3 spans 13 residues. This chain's CDR3 is CASSTGEGYGYTF. For the CDR3, the DNA is TGTGCCAGCAGCACCGGGGAGGGATATGGCTACACCTTC. The variable domain in full, completed from reference TRBV9 and TRBJ1-2, reads DSGVTQTPKHLITATGQRVTLRCSPRSGDLSVYWYQQSLDQGLQFLIQYYNGEERAKGNILERFSAQQFPDLHSELNLSSLELGDSALYFCASSTGEGYGYTFGSGTRLTVV.

Only one count was recorded for this clone. This chain connects TRBV11-1 to TRBJ2-7, with 7 bases fitting TRBD2. From germline, CDR1 is SGHAT and CDR2 FQDESV (reference sequence). Losses at the gene ends were 5 bases for V and 2 bases for J; bases not matched to a gene: 6. The CDR3 is made up of 14 amino acids. The chain's CDR3 is CASSRWGRAYEQYF. DNA for the CDR3: TGTGCCAGCAGCCGGTGGGGGAGGGCCTACGAGCAGTACTTC.

The rearrangement uses TRBV29-1 and TRBJ2-7; 8 bases line up with TRBD1. The ends lost 7 bases at V and 2 bases at J; junction bases unmatched: 13. Germline-derived CDR1 and CDR2 are SQVTM and ANQGSEA. This CDR3 is built from 15 residues. The CDR3 region has the DNA TGCAGCGGGACAGGGTCCGCAAGGGGGACCTACGAGCAGTACTTC. It specifies CSGTGSARGTYEQYF.

V and J are TRBV6-2 or TRBV6-3 and TRBJ2-7; 15 bases line up with TRBD2. The germline V gene encodes CDR1 MNHEY and CDR2 SVGEGT. V trimming: 2 bases; J trimming: 7 bases; junction bases outside the gene matches: 3. This CDR3 is 15 amino acids long. The CDR3 DNA sequence: TGTGCCAGCAGTTACGGACTAGCGGGAGGGTTTGAGCAGTACTTC. Its protein product is CASSYGLAGGFEQYF.

The chain combines TRBV13 with TRBJ2-7; D gene ambiguous. This CDR3 is 14 amino acids long. Germline V gives CDR1 PRHDT, CDR2 FYEKMQ (reference sequence). The V and J ends lost 5 bases and 5 bases respectively, with 16 bases between them. The CDR3 reads CASSQRAIRDEQYF. Here the CDR3 DNA reads TGTGCCAGCAGCCAACGGGCCATTCGGGACGAGCAGTACTTC.

V usage is TRBV7-9 and J usage is TRBJ2-2; D is ambiguous. Deletions cut 1 base from V and 5 bases from J, with 8 bases between. The CDR3 has 14 residues. Germline-derived CDR1 and CDR2 are SEHNR and FQNEAQ (reference sequence). The CDR3 protein is CASSLGSKTGELFF. Written as DNA, the CDR3 is TGTGCCAGCAGCTTAGGGAGCAAGACCGGGGAGCTGTTTTTT.

CDR3 region: CASSLSGRANEQFF. CDR3 DNA: TGCGCCAGCAGCCTTAGCGGGAGGGCTAATGAGCAGTTCTTC. This chain uses TRBV4-3 with TRBJ2-1; 11 nucleotides align to TRBD2. This CDR3 comprises 14 residues. Losses at the gene ends were 4 bases for V and 7 bases for J; bases not matched to a gene: 3. Germline V gene data show CDR1 as LGHNA and CDR2 as YSLEER.

In its sample, this clone was seen once. The chain is built from TRBV5-1 and TRBJ2-7; 11 bases are a match to TRBD1. The V gene's germline CDR1 is SGHRS and CDR2 YFSETQ. V trimming: 4 bases; J trimming: 0 bases; junction bases outside the gene matches: 3. The CDR3 length is 15 residues. CDR3 sequence: CASSRGQGASYEQYF. The CDR3 DNA follows: TGCGCCAGCAGCAGAGGACAGGGGGCCTCCTACGAGCAGTACTTC.

The CDR3 spells CASSLFPDTQYF. The CDR3, as DNA: TGTGCCAGCAGCTTGTTCCCTGATACGCAGTATTTT. The V gene is TRBV5-4, the J gene TRBJ2-3, with no clear D. CDR3 length: 12 amino acids. V lost 1 base and J lost 6, with 6 bases in between. CDR1 and CDR2 from the germline V gene are SGHNT and YYREEE (reference sequence).

V gene TRBV19 combines with J gene TRBJ2-1, with TRBD2 as a possible D gene (6 bases). CDR1 and CDR2 from the germline V gene are LNHDA and SQIVND (reference sequence). The germline V and J ends were trimmed by 5 bases and 4 bases, with 18 bases remaining between them. The CDR3 extends over 16 amino acids. The CDR3 is CASSSNGEVSYNEQFF. The DNA of the CDR3 is TGTGCCAGTAGTTCTAACGGGGAGGTGAGTTACAATGAGCAGTTCTTC.

The J gene is TRBJ1-4, the V gene TRBV12-5; possibly TRBD1 for D (5 bases). From germline, CDR1 is LGHNT and CDR2 FRNRAP. The CDR3 is made up of 15 amino acids. Trimming took off 2 bases at V and 6 bases at J, with 13 bases between the two ends. Here the CDR3 reads CASGLRDGGYEKLFF. CDR3 coding DNA: TGTGCTAGTGGTTTGCGGGACGGCGGGTATGAAAAACTGTTTTTT.

The J gene is TRBJ2-5, the V gene TRBV7-9, with 11 bases aligning to TRBD2. Germline V gene sequence: CDR1 SEHNR, CDR2 FQNEAQ (reference sequence). The CDR3 totals 18 residues. V lost 1 base and J lost 3; bases outside the gene matches: 10. CDR3 DNA sequence: TGTGCCAGCAGCTTAGGGGCCGGGACTAGCGGACTTAAAGAGACCCAGTACTTC. This codes for CASSLGAGTSGLKETQYF.

This rearrangement joins TRBV7-9 to TRBJ2-7, with D unresolved. Trimming removed 4 bases at V and 3 bases at J, with 10 bases between. The CDR3 has 13 residues. Per germline, CDR1 SEHNR and CDR2 FQNEAQ (reference sequence). The CDR3 bases are TGTGCCAGCAGCTCCCCTCAGGTCTACGAGCAGTACTTC. The encoded protein is CASSSPQVYEQYF.

This clone was seen a few times. The chain recombines TRBV10-3 with TRBJ2-1; TRBD2 matches at 9 bases. Germline V gene lookup returns CDR1 ENHRY and CDR2 SYGVKD. The CDR3 contains 15 residues. V dropped 10 bases and J dropped 0; count of bases not matched to a gene: 7. The CDR3 loop reads CASSTSGSSYNEQFF. CDR3 DNA sequence: TGTGCCAGCTCGACTAGCGGAAGCTCCTACAATGAGCAGTTCTTC.

This chain uses TRBV27 with TRBJ2-3, with D perhaps being TRBD1 or TRBD2 (5 bases each). This CDR3 has 16 residues. Germline assignment: CDR1 MNHEY and CDR2 SMNVEV (reference sequence). The V end lost 5 bases, the J end lost 1 base, and 16 bases lay between the germline ends. The CDR3 region has the DNA TGTGCCAGCAGTCCCCCCCAGAGAGGGGGCACAGATACGCAGTATTTT. Translated: CASSPPQRGGTDTQYF.

The V call is TRBV29-1, the J call TRBJ2-2; D may correspond to TRBD1 or TRBD2 (5 bases each). This CDR3 has 14 amino acids. The germline CDR1 and CDR2 sequences are SQVTM and ANQGSEA. V lost 8 bases to trimming and J lost 5 bases, with 18 bases between them. CDR3: CSPRQGAWTGELFF. The CDR3 DNA reads as TGCAGCCCGAGGCAGGGAGCGTGGACCGGGGAGCTGTTTTTT.

The CDR3 reads CASSFRQGRSYEQYF. DNA of the CDR3: TGCGCCAGCAGCTTCCGACAGGGTCGGTCCTACGAGCAGTACTTC. The chain joins TRBV5-1 to TRBJ2-7; 7 nucleotides align to TRBD1. The CDR3 extends over 15 amino acids. Germline loops: CDR1 SGHRS, CDR2 YFSETQ. The V gene end was trimmed by 2 bases and the J gene end by 1 base; junction bases not matched to a gene: 6.

This chain uses TRBV6-2 or TRBV6-3 with TRBJ2-3; TRBD1 agrees at 7 bases. CDR3 length: 15 residues. Losses at the gene ends were 5 bases for V and 2 bases for J; bases not matched to a gene: 7. The V gene's germline CDR1 is MNHEY and CDR2 SVGEGT. DNA of the CDR3: TGTGCCAGCAGTCAACGGGACAGTTACACAGATACGCAGTATTTT. Its translation is CASSQRDSYTDTQYF.

This rearrangement joins TRBV7-6 to TRBJ1-3; TRBD1 is a possible D gene (6 bases). Germline V gives CDR1 SGHVS, CDR2 FNYEAQ. The CDR3 sequence is 16 residues long. The ends were cut back, 2 bases at V and 4 bases at J, with 15 bases in the middle. The DNA of the CDR3 is TGTGCCAGCAGCTTAAAAGGGGGTAGGGACGGAAACACCATATATTTT. Its translation is CASSLKGGRDGNTIYF.